The entry that follows covers one T cell receptor beta chain sequence. TCR beta CDR3 sequences were amplified from RNA transcripts. The HTBI set primed first-round TCR CDR3 RT-PCR. TCRdb recomputed calls from the multiplex PCR reads with MiXCR, one row per CDR3 protein. The sample yields hundreds of thousands of distinct CDR3 sequences, around 20% seen once. These data come from a study of T cells in Graves' hyperthyroidism and ophthalmopathy. Pregnant or lactating patients were excluded, as were those with uncontrolled infection or other autoimmune disease. Diagnosis relied on clinical symptoms, serum thyroxine and TRAb, thyroid ultrasound and orbital computed tomography. The CDR3 length is 14 residues. V lost 0 bases, J lost 5 bases, and 11 bases lay in between. Germline V gene sequence: CDR1 SGHRS, CDR2 YFSETQ.

J is TRBJ2-5 and V is TRBV5-1, with D possibly being TRBD1 (5 bases). Sequencing was carried out using blood. The sequence was collected from a man aged 35 to 55 with Graves' ophthalmopathy. The CDR3 is CASSLEGVRETQYF. As DNA, the CDR3 is TGCGCCAGCAGCTTGGAAGGGGTTAGGGAGACCCAGTACTTC.